This record looks at one TCR beta chain sequence and its context. The data were obtained in a study of blood T cells in healthy people across ages. A J-beta primer mix and a sample-barcoded 5' primer were used in a second PCR of about 7 to 12 cycles. MiXCR, run by TCRdb on the 5' RACE reads, gives a single entry per CDR3 protein. Found here are 2 million or so distinct CDR3 sequences, 49% of them singletons; the top ten hold 2.1%. Sequencing input: blood. This receptor was taken from a woman in her thirties or forties in good health.

CDR3 DNA sequence: TGCAGCGTCCCCCGGGGGTCCACACCTTACGAGCAGTACTTC. This codes for CSVPRGSTPYEQYF. The chain carries TRBV29-1 and TRBJ2-7; maybe TRBD2 (6 bases). The CDR3 runs 14 residues. V was clipped by 6 bases and J by 4 bases, with 19 bases between them. Looked up from germline, CDR1 is SQVTM and CDR2 is ANQGSEA.